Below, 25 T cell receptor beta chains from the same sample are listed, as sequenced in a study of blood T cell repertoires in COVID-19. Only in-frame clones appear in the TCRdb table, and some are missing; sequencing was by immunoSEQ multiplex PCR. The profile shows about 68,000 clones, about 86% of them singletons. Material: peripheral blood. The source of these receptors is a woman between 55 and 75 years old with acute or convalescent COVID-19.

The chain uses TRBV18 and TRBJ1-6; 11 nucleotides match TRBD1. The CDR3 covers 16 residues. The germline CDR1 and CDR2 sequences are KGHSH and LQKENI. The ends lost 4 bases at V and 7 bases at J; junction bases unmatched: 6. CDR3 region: CASSRDRGSLNSPLHF. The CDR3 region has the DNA TGTGCCAGCTCACGGGACAGGGGGAGTTTGAATTCACCCCTCCACTTT. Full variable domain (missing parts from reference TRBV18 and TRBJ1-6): NAGVMQNPRHLVRRRGQEARLRCSPMKGHSHVYWYRQLPEEGLKFMVYLQKENIIDESGMPKERFSAEFPKEGPSILRIQQVVRGDSAAYFCASSRDRGSLNSPLHFGNGTRLTVT.

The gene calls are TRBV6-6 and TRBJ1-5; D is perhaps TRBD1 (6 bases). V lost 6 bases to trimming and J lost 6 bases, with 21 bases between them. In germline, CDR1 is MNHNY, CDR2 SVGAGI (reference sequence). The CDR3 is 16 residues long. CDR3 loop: CASRSYRQARFQPQHF. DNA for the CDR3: TGTGCCAGCAGATCCTACCGACAGGCCCGATTTCAGCCCCAGCATTTT.

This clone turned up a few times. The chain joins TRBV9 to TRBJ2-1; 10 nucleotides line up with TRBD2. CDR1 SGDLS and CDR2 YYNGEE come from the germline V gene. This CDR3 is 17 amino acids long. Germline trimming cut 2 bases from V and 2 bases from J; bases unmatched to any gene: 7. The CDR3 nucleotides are TGTGCCAGCAGCGTTCGGGCCACTAGCGGGGCCTACAATGAGCAGTTCTTC. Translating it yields CASSVRATSGAYNEQFF.

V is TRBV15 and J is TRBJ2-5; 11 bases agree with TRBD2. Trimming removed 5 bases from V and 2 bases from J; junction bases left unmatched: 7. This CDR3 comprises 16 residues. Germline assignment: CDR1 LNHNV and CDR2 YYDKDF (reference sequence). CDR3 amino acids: CATSWRLAGSQETQYF. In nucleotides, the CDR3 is TGTGCCACCAGCTGGAGACTAGCGGGATCACAAGAGACCCAGTACTTC.

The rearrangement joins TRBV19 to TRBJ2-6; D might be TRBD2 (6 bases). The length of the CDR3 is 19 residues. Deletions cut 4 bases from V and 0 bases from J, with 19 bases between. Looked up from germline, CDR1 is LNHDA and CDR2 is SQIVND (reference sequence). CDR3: CASSNSGGAAGSGANVLTF. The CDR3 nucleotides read TGTGCCAGTAGTAATTCCGGCGGGGCAGCCGGCTCTGGGGCCAACGTCCTGACTTTC.

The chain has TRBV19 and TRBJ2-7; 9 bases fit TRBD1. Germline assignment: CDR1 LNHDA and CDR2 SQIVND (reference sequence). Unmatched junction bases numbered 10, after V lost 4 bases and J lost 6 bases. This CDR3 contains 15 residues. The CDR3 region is CASSSPGTGFREQYF. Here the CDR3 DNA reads TGTGCCAGTAGTAGCCCCGGGACAGGGTTTCGCGAGCAGTACTTC. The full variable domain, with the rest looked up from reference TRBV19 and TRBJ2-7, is DGGITQSPKYLFRKEGQNVTLSCEQNLNHDAMYWYRQDPGQGLRLIYYSQIVNDFQKGDIAEGYSVSREKKESFPLTVTSAQKNPTAFYLCASSSPGTGFREQYFGPGTRLTVT.

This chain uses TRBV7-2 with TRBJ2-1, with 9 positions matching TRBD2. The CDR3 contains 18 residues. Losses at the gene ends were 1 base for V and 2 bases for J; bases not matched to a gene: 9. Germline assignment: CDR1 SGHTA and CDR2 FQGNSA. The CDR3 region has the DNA TGTGCCAGCAGCTTAGGCGGGAGGGCCCATTGGCCCTACAATGAGCAGTTCTTC. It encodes CASSLGGRAHWPYNEQFF.

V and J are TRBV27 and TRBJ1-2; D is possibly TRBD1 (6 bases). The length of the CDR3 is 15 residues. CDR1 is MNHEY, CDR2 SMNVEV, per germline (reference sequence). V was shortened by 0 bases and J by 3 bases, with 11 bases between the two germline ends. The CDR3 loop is CASSLSDQGYYGYTF. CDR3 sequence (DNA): TGTGCCAGCAGTTTATCGGACCAGGGGTACTATGGCTACACCTTC.

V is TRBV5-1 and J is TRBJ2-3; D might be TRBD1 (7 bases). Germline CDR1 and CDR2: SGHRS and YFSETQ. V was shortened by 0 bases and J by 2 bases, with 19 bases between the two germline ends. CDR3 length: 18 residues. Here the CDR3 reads CASSLAWVAGGLTDTQYF. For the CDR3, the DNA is TGCGCCAGCAGCTTGGCGTGGGTAGCAGGGGGGCTCACAGATACGCAGTATTTT.

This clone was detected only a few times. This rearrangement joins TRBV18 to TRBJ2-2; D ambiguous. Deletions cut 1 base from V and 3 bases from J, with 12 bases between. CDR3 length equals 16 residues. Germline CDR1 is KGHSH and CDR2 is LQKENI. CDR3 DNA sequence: TGTGCCAGCTCACCACAACTTGTGAGTTACACCGGGGAGCTGTTTTTT. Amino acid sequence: CASSPQLVSYTGELFF. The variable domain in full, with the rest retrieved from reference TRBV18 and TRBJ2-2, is NAGVMQNPRHLVRRRGQEARLRCSPMKGHSHVYWYRQLPEEGLKFMVYLQKENIIDESGMPKERFSAEFPKEGPSILRIQQVVRGDSAAYFCASSPQLVSYTGELFFGEGSRLTVL.

The CDR3 loop reads CASRQRQGAPTEAFF. The CDR3 region has the DNA TGTGCCAGCAGACAGCGACAGGGGGCGCCTACTGAAGCTTTCTTT. The gene calls are TRBV2 and TRBJ1-1, with 10 bases fitting TRBD1. Germline loops: CDR1 SNHLY, CDR2 FYNNEI. Unmatched junction bases numbered 9, after V lost 6 bases and J lost 5 bases. The CDR3 loop spans 15 amino acids.

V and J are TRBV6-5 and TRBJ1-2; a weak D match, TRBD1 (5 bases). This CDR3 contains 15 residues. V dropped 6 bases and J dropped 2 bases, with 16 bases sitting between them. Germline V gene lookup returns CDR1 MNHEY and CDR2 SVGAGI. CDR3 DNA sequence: TGTGCCAGCAGCCACAGACAGAATTACAACTATGGCTACACCTTC. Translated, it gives CASSHRQNYNYGYTF.

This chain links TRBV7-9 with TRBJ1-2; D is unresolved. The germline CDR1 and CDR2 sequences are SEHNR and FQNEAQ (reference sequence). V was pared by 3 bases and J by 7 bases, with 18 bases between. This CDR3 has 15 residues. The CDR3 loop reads CASSLLSQENAGYTF. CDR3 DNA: TGTGCCAGCAGCTTGCTTTCGCAGGAAAATGCTGGCTACACCTTC. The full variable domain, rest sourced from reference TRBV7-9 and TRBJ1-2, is DTGVSQNPRHKITKRGQNVTFRCDPISEHNRLYWYRQTLGQGPEFLTYFQNEAQLEKSRLLSDRFSAERPKGSFSTLEIQRTEQGDSAMYLCASSLLSQENAGYTFGSGTRLTVV.

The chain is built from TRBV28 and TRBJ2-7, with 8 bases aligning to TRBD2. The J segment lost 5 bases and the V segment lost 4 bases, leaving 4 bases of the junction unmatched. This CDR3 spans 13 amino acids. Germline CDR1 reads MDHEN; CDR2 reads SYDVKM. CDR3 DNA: TGTGCCAGCAGTTCCCTAGCGGGCCACGAGCAGTACTTC. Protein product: CASSSLAGHEQYF.

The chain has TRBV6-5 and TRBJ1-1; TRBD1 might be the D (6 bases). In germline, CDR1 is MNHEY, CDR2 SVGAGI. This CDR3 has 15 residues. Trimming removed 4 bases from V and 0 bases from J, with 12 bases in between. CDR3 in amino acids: CASSSQGIMNTEAFF. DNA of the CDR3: TGTGCCAGCAGTTCCCAGGGGATCATGAACACTGAAGCTTTCTTT.

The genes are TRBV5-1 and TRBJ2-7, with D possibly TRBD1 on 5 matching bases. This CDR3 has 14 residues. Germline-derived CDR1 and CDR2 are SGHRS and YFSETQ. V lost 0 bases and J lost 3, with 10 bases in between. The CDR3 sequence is CASSLAPGHYEQYF. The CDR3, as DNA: TGCGCCAGCAGCTTGGCCCCAGGGCACTACGAGCAGTACTTC.

CDR3 DNA: TGTGCCAGCAGTAAAACCGGACAGGAGGCCTACGAGCAGTACTTC. It codes for CASSKTGQEAYEQYF. The chain joins TRBV27 to TRBJ2-7; 7 bases fit TRBD1. The CDR3 has 15 amino acids. V lost 5 bases and J lost 2; bases outside the gene matches: 9. Germline assignment: CDR1 MNHEY and CDR2 SMNVEV (reference sequence).

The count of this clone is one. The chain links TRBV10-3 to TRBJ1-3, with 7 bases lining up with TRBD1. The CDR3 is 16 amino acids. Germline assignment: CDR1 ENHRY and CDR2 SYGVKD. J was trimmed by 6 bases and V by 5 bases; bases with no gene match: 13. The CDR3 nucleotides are TGTGCCATCAGTTCCTTTTCAGGGGGAATGGAAAACACCATATATTTT. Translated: CAISSFSGGMENTIYF.

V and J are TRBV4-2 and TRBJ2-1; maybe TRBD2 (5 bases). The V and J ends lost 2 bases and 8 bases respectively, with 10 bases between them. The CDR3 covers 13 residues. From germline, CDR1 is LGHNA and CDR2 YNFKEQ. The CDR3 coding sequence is TGTGCCAGCAGCCAACCTAGCTTGGATGAGCAGTTCTTC. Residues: CASSQPSLDEQFF.

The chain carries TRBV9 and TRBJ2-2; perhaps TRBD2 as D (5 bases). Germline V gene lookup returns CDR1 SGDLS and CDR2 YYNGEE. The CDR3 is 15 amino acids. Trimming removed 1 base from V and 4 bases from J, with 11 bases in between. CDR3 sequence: CASSVNQAGTGELFF. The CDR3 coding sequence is TGTGCCAGCAGCGTAAATCAGGCGGGCACCGGGGAGCTGTTTTTT.

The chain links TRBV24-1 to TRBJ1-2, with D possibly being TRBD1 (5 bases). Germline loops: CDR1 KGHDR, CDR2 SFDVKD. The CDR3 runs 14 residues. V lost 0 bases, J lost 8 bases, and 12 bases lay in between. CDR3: CATSDLTGSGGYTF. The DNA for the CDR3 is TGTGCCACCAGTGATTTGACAGGCTCAGGGGGCTACACCTTC.

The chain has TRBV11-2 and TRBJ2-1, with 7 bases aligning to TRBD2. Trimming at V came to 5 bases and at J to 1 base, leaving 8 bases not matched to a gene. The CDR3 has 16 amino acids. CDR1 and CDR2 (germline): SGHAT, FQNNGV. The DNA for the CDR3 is TGTGCCAGCAGCCTCCATTTAGCGGGTTCCTACAATGAGCAGTTCTTC. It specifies CASSLHLAGSYNEQFF.

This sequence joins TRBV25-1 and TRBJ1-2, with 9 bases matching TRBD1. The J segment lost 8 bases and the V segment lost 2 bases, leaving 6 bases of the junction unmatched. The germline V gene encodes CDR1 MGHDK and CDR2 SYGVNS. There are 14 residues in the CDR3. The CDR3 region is CASSEGTGSSGYTF. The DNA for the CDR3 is TGTGCCAGCAGTGAAGGGACAGGGTCCTCGGGCTACACCTTC.

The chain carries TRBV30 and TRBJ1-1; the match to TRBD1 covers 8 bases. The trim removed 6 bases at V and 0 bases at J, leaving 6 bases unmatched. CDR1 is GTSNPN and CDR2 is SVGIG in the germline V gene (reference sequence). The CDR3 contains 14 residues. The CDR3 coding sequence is TGTGCCTGCGAATGGACAGGGCTGAACACTGAAGCTTTCTTT. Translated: CACEWTGLNTEAFF.

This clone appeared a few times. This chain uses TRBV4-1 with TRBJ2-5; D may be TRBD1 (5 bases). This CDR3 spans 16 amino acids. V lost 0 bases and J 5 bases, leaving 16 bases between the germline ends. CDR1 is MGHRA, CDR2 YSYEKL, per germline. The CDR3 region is CASSQDSQQGYETQYF. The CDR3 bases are TGCGCCAGCAGCCAAGATAGTCAGCAGGGTTATGAGACCCAGTACTTC.